These T cell receptor beta chains were read from a single sample in a study of cytomegalovirus exposure and HLA in healthy donors. Method: immunoSEQ multiplex PCR; TCRdb's copy keeps in-frame clones and lacks some. The sample has 170,000 or so clones, 77% seen once. The sample was PBMCs. The receptors originated from a woman aged 25 to 39 in good health and CMV-seropositive. The conserved cysteine and the conserved F or W are not part of the CDR3 here. Clone size is shown for a subset of rows, as once, few, many or a class of expanded clone.

v_gene	j_gene	abundance	CDR3aa
TRBV28	TRBJ1-1	.	ASSPPDRRNTEAF
TRBV5-1	TRBJ2-1	.	ASSLEGQSSYNEQF
TRBV5-4	TRBJ1-2	.	ASSLRGLWGYT
TRBV6-5	TRBJ2-2	.	ASSYSGPTGELF
TRBV2	TRBJ2-5	.	ASISSSMRTQY
TRBV7-9	TRBJ1-2	few	ASSSNQQGGYGYT
TRBV10-3	TRBJ2-7	once	AISEPHRDGSYEQY
TRBV11-3	TRBJ2-7	.	ASSLRTGTYEQY
TRBV13	TRBJ2-1	.	ASSFPSGSYNEQF
TRBV9	TRBJ1-1	.	ASSVARNTEAF
TRBV18	TRBJ2-1	few	ASSPWTSGTNEQF
TRBV6-1	TRBJ1-2	.	ATHRKEDGYT
TRBV2	TRBJ2-7	.	ASSLRGLATYEQY
TRBV29-1	TRBJ2-2	.	SVGGTRTGELF
TRBV6-1	TRBJ2-7	.	ASSRYSDSSYEQY
TRBV6-1	TRBJ1-1	.	ASSDRRRDF
TRBV21-1	TRBJ2-3	.	ASSTPGLAGENTQY
TRBV27	TRBJ2-7	few	ASSSPGVRSYEQY
TRBV5-1	TRBJ1-2	.	ASSRFGTAVNYGYT
TRBV11-3	TRBJ2-1	once	ASSFGGSTYNEQF
TRBV5-1	TRBJ2-3	.	ASGLEGADTQY
TRBV15	TRBJ1-5	few	ATSRSGDISSNQPQH
TRBV14	TRBJ2-1	.	ASSQERGVLAGGPSAYNEQF
TRBV2	TRBJ2-2	.	ASRPGVTGELF
TRBV11-3	TRBJ1-2	.	ASSLEDRDRNLRLGYGYT
TRBV19	TRBJ1-2	.	ASSSAGIYGYT
TRBV7-6	TRBJ2-1	.	ASSQRGASGYNEQF
TRBV6-5	TRBJ1-2	.	ASSYSPGEYGYT
TRBV5-4	TRBJ2-7	.	ASSHGQGINEQY
TRBV5-1	TRBJ1-1	.	ASSLEQGAIRNTEAF
TRBV11-2	TRBJ2-2	.	ASSLALAGVTGELF
TRBV7-2	TRBJ2-5	.	ASRSTGFRETQY
TRBV6-5	TRBJ1-2	.	ASSYAGGPYGYT
TRBV30	TRBJ1-5	.	AWSVDRGLNQPQH
TRBV10-3	TRBJ2-1	.	AIKADYSYNEQF
TRBV6-1	TRBJ2-1	.	AGGTYNEQF
TRBV27	TRBJ1-2	.	AILSGRVNYGYT
TRBV5-4	TRBJ2-5	.	ASSLGAGGPQETQY
TRBV19	TRBJ1-2	.	ASAPGTGGSYGYT
TRBV19	TRBJ2-2	.	ASSSPGHLTGELF
TRBV2	TRBJ1-1	few	ASSEASTEAF
TRBV27	TRBJ1-1	once	ASSSLLRQGGGMNTEAF